These 28 T cell receptor beta chains originate from one sample sequenced in a study of cytomegalovirus exposure and HLA in healthy donors. Clones were read by immunoSEQ multiplex PCR, and TCRdb kept only the in-frame ones, dropping some. The repertoire holds about 120,000 clones, with approximately 87% as singletons. Sequenced input: PBMCs. The receptors derive from a woman in her 30s in good health and CMV-seronegative.

This clone was counted once. The gene calls are TRBV11-2 and TRBJ1-4, with 10 bases fitting TRBD1. Germline V gene sequence: CDR1 SGHAT, CDR2 FQNNGV. The length of the CDR3 is 14 residues. V dropped 3 bases and J dropped 8; count of bases not matched to a gene: 3. CDR3 residues: CASSFGDRGEKLFF. The DNA for the CDR3 is TGTGCCAGCAGCTTTGGGGACAGGGGCGAAAAACTGTTTTTT.

V is TRBV19 and J is TRBJ1-5; D is uncertain. Germline V gene lookup returns CDR1 LNHDA and CDR2 SQIVND (reference sequence). With 4 bases removed from V and 5 bases from J, the gap between germline ends came to 9 bases. The length of the CDR3 is 13 residues. CDR3 bases: TGTGCCAGTAGTAAGTACAGAGATCAGCCCCAGCATTTT. The encoded protein is CASSKYRDQPQHF. Supplemented by reference TRBV19 and TRBJ1-5, the full variable domain reads DGGITQSPKYLFRKEGQNVTLSCEQNLNHDAMYWYRQDPGQGLRLIYYSQIVNDFQKGDIAEGYSVSREKKESFPLTVTSAQKNPTAFYLCASSKYRDQPQHFGDGTRLSIL.

The chain couples TRBV7-2 to TRBJ1-4; D gene ambiguous. The CDR3 is 12 amino acids. V dropped 1 base and J dropped 11 bases, with 8 bases sitting between them. Germline CDR1 and CDR2: SGHTA and FQGNSA. The CDR3: CASSLDSLKLFF. The CDR3 DNA follows: TGTGCCAGCAGCTTAGATTCCTTGAAACTGTTTTTT. Filled out from reference TRBV7-2 and TRBJ1-4, the complete variable domain reads GAGVSQSPSNKVTEKGKDVELRCDPISGHTALYWYRQSLGQGLEFLIYFQGNSAPDKSGLPSDRFSAERTGGSVSTLTIQRTQQEDSAVYLCASSLDSLKLFFGSGTQLSVL.

The J gene is TRBJ1-2, the V gene TRBV9; D is unresolved. Trimming took 3 bases from V and 1 from J, leaving 7 bases between them. This CDR3 is built from 13 residues. Germline-derived CDR1 and CDR2 are SGDLS and YYNGEE. CDR3 amino acids: CASSGSVNYGYTF. The CDR3 region has the DNA TGTGCCAGCAGCGGCTCAGTTAACTATGGCTACACCTTC.

The chain joins TRBV28 to TRBJ1-5; D is perhaps TRBD1 (6 bases). This CDR3 is 16 amino acids long. In germline, CDR1 is MDHEN, CDR2 SYDVKM. The V end lost 5 bases, the J end lost 0 bases, and 14 bases lay between the germline ends. CDR3 nucleotides: TGTGCCAGCAGTCCCGGGACACCGTATAGCAATCAGCCCCAGCATTTT. As protein: CASSPGTPYSNQPQHF. Drawing the rest from reference TRBV28 and TRBJ1-5, the complete variable domain is DVKVTQSSRYLVKRTGEKVFLECVQDMDHENMFWYRQDPGLGLRLIYFSYDVKMKEKGDIPEGYSVSREKKERFSLILESASTNQTSMYLCASSPGTPYSNQPQHFGDGTRLSIL.

The V and J genes are TRBV11-3 and TRBJ2-1, with D maybe TRBD2 (5 bases). V lost 5 bases and J 1 base, leaving 12 bases between the germline ends. Germline assignment: CDR1 SGHNT and CDR2 YENEEA. This CDR3 has 15 residues. This chain's CDR3 is CASSPRDPSYNEQFF. DNA for the CDR3: TGTGCCAGCAGCCCCCGGGATCCTTCCTACAATGAGCAGTTCTTC.

There are a few counts of this clone. This sequence joins TRBV30 and TRBJ1-1; D is undetermined. Germline CDR1 reads GTSNPN; CDR2 reads SVGIG (reference sequence). The CDR3 extends over 13 amino acids. V was cut by 1 base and J by 1 base, with 7 bases left in between. The CDR3 reads CAWSEHPNTEAFF. CDR3 bases: TGTGCCTGGAGTGAGCACCCGAACACTGAAGCTTTCTTT.

V and J are TRBV7-6 and TRBJ2-7; 11 bases align to TRBD1. Germline lookup yields CDR1 SGHVS and CDR2 FNYEAQ. This CDR3 is 12 amino acids long. The ends lost 4 bases at V and 11 bases at J; junction bases unmatched: 4. The CDR3 DNA follows: TGTGCCAGCAGCTCCGGACAGGGGGCGGAGTACTTC. Translated, it gives CASSSGQGAEYF.

The chain combines TRBV2 with TRBJ2-7; TRBD2 matches at 7 bases. V lost 8 bases and J lost 2; bases outside the gene matches: 9. The germline V gene has CDR1 SNHLY and CDR2 FYNNEI. This CDR3 is built from 14 residues. CDR3 sequence: CASGRDYQPYEQYF. CDR3 DNA: TGTGCCAGCGGCCGGGACTACCAACCCTACGAGCAGTACTTC.

The rearrangement joins TRBV7-9 to TRBJ2-7; D remains ambiguous. In germline, CDR1 is SEHNR, CDR2 FQNEAQ (reference sequence). Trimming shortened V by 4 bases and J by 0 bases, and 13 bases separated the two germline ends. The CDR3 spans 15 residues. The CDR3 here is CASSSSSESSYEQYF. Written as DNA, the CDR3 is TGTGCCAGCAGCTCCTCATCCGAGAGCTCCTACGAGCAGTACTTC.

V and J are TRBV7-2 and TRBJ1-1; D possibly corresponds to TRBD1 (6 bases). From germline, CDR1 is SGHTA and CDR2 FQGNSA. V was shortened by 7 bases and J by 4 bases, with 13 bases between the two germline ends. The CDR3 length is 13 residues. The CDR3 loop is CASTLTGLTEAFF. The CDR3 region has the DNA TGTGCCAGCACCCTCACAGGGCTCACTGAAGCTTTCTTT.

The chain combines TRBV4-1 with TRBJ2-5, with a weak D call TRBD2 (6 bases). Germline CDR1 MGHRA, CDR2 YSYEKL. V was pared by 0 bases and J by 5 bases, with 16 bases between. CDR3 length: 16 residues. The CDR3 sequence: CASSQDGGTVMETQYF. The CDR3 DNA is TGCGCCAGCAGCCAAGATGGGGGGACGGTAATGGAGACCCAGTACTTC.

This clone is a singleton in its sample. The J gene is TRBJ1-3, the V gene TRBV4-3; a weak D match, TRBD1 (5 bases). Germline V lookup: CDR1 LGHNA, CDR2 YSLEER. CDR3 length: 16 amino acids. Trimming cost V 3 bases and J 3 bases, with 15 bases left between them. In DNA, the CDR3 is TGCGCCAGCAGCCATAGACAGCGCGCATTTGGAAACACCATATATTTT. Translated: CASSHRQRAFGNTIYF.

The rearrangement uses TRBV6-4 and TRBJ2-5; TRBD2 aligns across 7 bases. Germline assignment: CDR1 MRHNA and CDR2 SNTAGT. The CDR3 runs to 13 residues. J lost 6 bases, V lost 6 bases, and 7 bases had no gene match. In DNA, the CDR3 is TGTGCCAGCAGCGACGGACTAGGTCAGACCCAGTACTTC. Protein: CASSDGLGQTQYF.

J is TRBJ2-1 and V is TRBV9; no definite D call. The germline CDR1 and CDR2 sequences are SGDLS and YYNGEE. The CDR3 has 14 amino acids. V was trimmed by 4 bases and J by 5 bases, leaving 13 bases between them. The CDR3 nucleotides are TGTGCCAGCAGCCCTCCTGGGCTTCACAATGAGCAGTTCTTC. Encoded protein: CASSPPGLHNEQFF.

The CDR3 nucleotides read TGTGCCAGCAGTCCTTCCAATCAGCCCCAGCATTTT. It encodes CASSPSNQPQHF. The chain recombines TRBV2 with TRBJ1-5; D not resolved. This CDR3 contains 12 residues. CDR1 is SNHLY, CDR2 FYNNEI, per germline. The V gene lost 5 bases and the J gene lost 3 bases, with 5 bases spanning the gap.

This chain connects TRBV5-1 to TRBJ1-4; the D gene is possibly TRBD1 (6 bases). The CDR3 has 15 residues. The V gene lost 5 bases and the J gene lost 5 bases, with 16 bases spanning the gap. The germline V gene encodes CDR1 SGHRS and CDR2 YFSETQ. CDR3: CASRLPGTKNEKLFF. CDR3 nucleotides: TGCGCCAGCAGACTTCCCGGGACAAAGAATGAAAAACTGTTTTTT. The full variable domain, with the rest looked up from reference TRBV5-1 and TRBJ1-4, is KAGVTQTPRYLIKTRGQQVTLSCSPISGHRSVSWYQQTPGQGLQFLFEYFSETQRNKGNFPGRFSGRQFSNSRSEMNVSTLELGDSALYLCASRLPGTKNEKLFFGSGTQLSVL.

The genes are TRBV4-1 and TRBJ1-1; D perhaps matches TRBD1 (6 bases). CDR1 is MGHRA and CDR2 is YSYEKL in the germline V gene. The CDR3 is 16 residues long. V lost 6 bases and J 3 bases, leaving 20 bases between the germline ends. The CDR3 coding sequence is TGCGCCAGCAGAAAAGAGCCAGGGGTGGCGGACACTGAAGCTTTCTTT. Residues: CASRKEPGVADTEAFF.

The CDR3 loop reads CASSPSGSGGTEAFF. The CDR3 bases are TGTGCCAGCTCACCATCAGGCTCCGGGGGCACTGAAGCTTTCTTT. V usage is TRBV18 and J usage is TRBJ1-1, with a possible D match to TRBD1 (5 bases). V was cut by 2 bases and J by 4 bases, with 14 bases left in between. The CDR3 extends over 15 amino acids. Germline V lookup: CDR1 KGHSH, CDR2 LQKENI.

The chain employs TRBV5-4 and TRBJ1-2, with D possibly matching TRBD1 (5 bases). Per the germline V gene, CDR1 is SGHNT and CDR2 is YYREEE (reference sequence). Trimming stripped 4 bases from V and 3 bases from J, with 19 bases between. This CDR3 is 16 amino acids long. The CDR3 region is CASSPIFQGTDYGYTF. The CDR3 nucleotides are TGTGCCAGCAGCCCGATTTTTCAGGGCACGGACTATGGCTACACCTTC.

The chain couples TRBV5-4 to TRBJ1-2; possible D gene TRBD1, 5 bases. Germline CDR1 is SGHNT and CDR2 is YYREEE (reference sequence). V lost 0 bases and J 4 bases, leaving 10 bases between the germline ends. CDR3 length equals 14 residues. The CDR3: CASSLEGRAYGYTF. CDR3 DNA: TGTGCCAGCAGCTTGGAAGGCAGGGCCTATGGCTACACCTTC.

The chain joins TRBV9 to TRBJ2-7, with D perhaps matching TRBD2 (6 bases). The CDR3 consists of 15 residues. V was trimmed by 0 bases and J by 3 bases, leaving 13 bases between them. Looked up from germline, CDR1 is SGDLS and CDR2 is YYNGEE. Here the CDR3 DNA reads TGTGCCAGCAGCGTAGTGACTAGTTCTCTCTACGAGCAGTACTTC. It encodes CASSVVTSSLYEQYF.

The V and J genes are TRBV5-4 and TRBJ1-2; 8 positions agree with TRBD1. With V trimmed by 0 bases and J by 8 bases, 3 bases remained unmatched. The V gene's germline CDR1 is SGHNT and CDR2 YYREEE (reference sequence). The CDR3 covers 13 residues. The CDR3: CASSLAGGDGYTF. The CDR3, as DNA: TGTGCCAGCAGCTTGGCAGGGGGCGACGGCTACACCTTC.

This rearrangement joins TRBV10-3 to TRBJ1-1, with TRBD1 identical over 7 bases. Germline lookup yields CDR1 ENHRY and CDR2 SYGVKD. V lost 6 bases and J lost 2; bases outside the gene matches: 3. The CDR3 covers 13 residues. The CDR3 sequence is CAISRTGNTEAFF. The CDR3 nucleotides read TGTGCCATCAGCCGGACAGGCAACACTGAAGCTTTCTTT.

V usage is TRBV6-1 and J usage is TRBJ1-6; a possible D gene is TRBD1 (6 bases). Per the germline V gene, CDR1 is MNHNS and CDR2 is SASEGT. The V and J ends lost 3 bases and 8 bases respectively, with 17 bases between them. This CDR3 has 16 residues. The CDR3 region has the DNA TGTGCCAGCAGTGATCTCCAACAGGGACAATATTCACCCCTCCACTTT. It yields the protein CASSDLQQGQYSPLHF.

This clone showed up just once. The rearrangement joins TRBV5-1 to TRBJ1-6; weak D call: TRBD1 (5 bases). The CDR3 covers 16 residues. The germline V gene encodes CDR1 SGHRS and CDR2 YFSETQ. The V and J ends lost 0 bases and 8 bases respectively, with 15 bases between them. The CDR3 sequence: CASSLGSGVADSPLHF. CDR3 nucleotides: TGCGCCAGCAGCTTGGGATCGGGGGTGGCAGATTCACCCCTCCACTTT.

The chain joins TRBV7-2 to TRBJ2-7; 8 nucleotides align to TRBD1. V gave up 3 bases and J gave up 2 bases; unmatched junction bases: 3. The CDR3 has 14 amino acids. CDR1 is SGHTA, CDR2 FQGNSA, per germline. In DNA form, the CDR3 reads TGTGCCAGCAGCTTCCAGACAGGGGCCTACGAGCAGTACTTC. Translated: CASSFQTGAYEQYF.

The V gene is TRBV7-2, the J gene TRBJ1-3; perhaps TRBD1 as D (5 bases). Germline CDR1 and CDR2: SGHTA and FQGNSA. The V end lost 7 bases, the J end lost 7 bases, and 17 bases lay between the germline ends. The CDR3 is made up of 14 amino acids. The CDR3 reads CASTLDTLGNTIYF. As DNA, the CDR3 is TGTGCCAGCACCTTGGACACTTTAGGGAACACCATATATTTT.